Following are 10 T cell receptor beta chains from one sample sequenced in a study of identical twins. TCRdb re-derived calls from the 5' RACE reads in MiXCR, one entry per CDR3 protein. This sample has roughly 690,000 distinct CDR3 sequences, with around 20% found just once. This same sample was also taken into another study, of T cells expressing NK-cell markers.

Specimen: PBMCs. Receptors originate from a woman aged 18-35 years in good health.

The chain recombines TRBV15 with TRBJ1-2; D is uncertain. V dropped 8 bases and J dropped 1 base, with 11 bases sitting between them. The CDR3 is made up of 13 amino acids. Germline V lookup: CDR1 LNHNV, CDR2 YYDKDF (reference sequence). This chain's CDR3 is CATGDLGNYGYTF. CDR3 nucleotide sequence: TGTGCCACCGGCGACCTGGGTAACTATGGCTACACCTTC.

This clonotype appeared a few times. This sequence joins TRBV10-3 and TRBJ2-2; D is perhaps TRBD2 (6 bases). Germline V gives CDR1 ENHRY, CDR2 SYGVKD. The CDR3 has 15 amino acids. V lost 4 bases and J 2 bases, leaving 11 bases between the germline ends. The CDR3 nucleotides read TGTGCCATCAGTGCTCAGGGAGGAAACACCGGGGAGCTGTTTTTT. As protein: CAISAQGGNTGELFF.

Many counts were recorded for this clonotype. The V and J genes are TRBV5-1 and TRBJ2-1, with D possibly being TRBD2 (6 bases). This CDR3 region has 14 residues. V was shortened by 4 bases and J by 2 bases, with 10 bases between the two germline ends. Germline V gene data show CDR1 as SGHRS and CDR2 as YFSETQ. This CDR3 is CASSTGAAYNEQFF. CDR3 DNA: TGCGCCAGCAGCACGGGAGCGGCCTACAATGAGCAGTTCTTC.

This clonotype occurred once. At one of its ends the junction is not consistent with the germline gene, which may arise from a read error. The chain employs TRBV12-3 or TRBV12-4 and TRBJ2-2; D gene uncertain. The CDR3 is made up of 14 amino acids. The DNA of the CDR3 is TGTTCCAGCAGTTTTGAGTTTAACACCGGGGAGCTGTTTTTT. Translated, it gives CSSSFEFNTGELFF.

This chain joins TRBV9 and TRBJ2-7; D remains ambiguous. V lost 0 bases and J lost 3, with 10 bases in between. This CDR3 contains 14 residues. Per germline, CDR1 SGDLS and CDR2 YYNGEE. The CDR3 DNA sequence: TGTGCCAGCAGCGTAGCTGACACCGACTACGAGCAGTACTTC. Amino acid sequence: CASSVADTDYEQYF.

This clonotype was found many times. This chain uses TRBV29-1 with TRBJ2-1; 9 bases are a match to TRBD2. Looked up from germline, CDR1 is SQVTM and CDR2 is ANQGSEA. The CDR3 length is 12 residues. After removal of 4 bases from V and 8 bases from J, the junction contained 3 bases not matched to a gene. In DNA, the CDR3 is TGCAGCGTTGGGATAGCGGGAGATGAGCAGTTCTTC. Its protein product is CSVGIAGDEQFF.

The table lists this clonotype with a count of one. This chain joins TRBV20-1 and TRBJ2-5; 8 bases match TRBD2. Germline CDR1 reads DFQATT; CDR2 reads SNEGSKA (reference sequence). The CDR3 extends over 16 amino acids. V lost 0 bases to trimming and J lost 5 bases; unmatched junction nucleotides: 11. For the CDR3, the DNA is TGCAGTGCTAGAGATCTCATAAGCGGGAGATGGGAGACCCAGTACTTC. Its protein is CSARDLISGRWETQYF.

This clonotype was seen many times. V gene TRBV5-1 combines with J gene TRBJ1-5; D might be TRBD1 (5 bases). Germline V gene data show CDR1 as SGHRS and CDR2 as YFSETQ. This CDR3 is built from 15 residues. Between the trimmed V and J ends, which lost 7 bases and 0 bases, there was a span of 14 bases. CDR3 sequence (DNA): TGCGCCAGCCGGGACGGAATTTATAGCAATCAGCCCCAGCATTTT. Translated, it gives CASRDGIYSNQPQHF.

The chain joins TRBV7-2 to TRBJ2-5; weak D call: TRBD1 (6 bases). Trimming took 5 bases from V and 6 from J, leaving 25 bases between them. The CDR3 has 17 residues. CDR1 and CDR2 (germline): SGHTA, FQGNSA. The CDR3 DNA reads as TGTGCCAGCAGCCCAGGGGAAGCGAGGGGGAGCGGAAAGACCCAGTACTTC. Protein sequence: CASSPGEARGSGKTQYF.

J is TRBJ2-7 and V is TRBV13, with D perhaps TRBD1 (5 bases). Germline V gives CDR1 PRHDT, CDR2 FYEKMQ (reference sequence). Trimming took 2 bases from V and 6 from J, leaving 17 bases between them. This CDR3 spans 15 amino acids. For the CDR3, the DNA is TGTGCCAGCAGCTTACAGGGTCTCGACCCCGGCGAGCAGTACTTC. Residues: CASSLQGLDPGEQYF.